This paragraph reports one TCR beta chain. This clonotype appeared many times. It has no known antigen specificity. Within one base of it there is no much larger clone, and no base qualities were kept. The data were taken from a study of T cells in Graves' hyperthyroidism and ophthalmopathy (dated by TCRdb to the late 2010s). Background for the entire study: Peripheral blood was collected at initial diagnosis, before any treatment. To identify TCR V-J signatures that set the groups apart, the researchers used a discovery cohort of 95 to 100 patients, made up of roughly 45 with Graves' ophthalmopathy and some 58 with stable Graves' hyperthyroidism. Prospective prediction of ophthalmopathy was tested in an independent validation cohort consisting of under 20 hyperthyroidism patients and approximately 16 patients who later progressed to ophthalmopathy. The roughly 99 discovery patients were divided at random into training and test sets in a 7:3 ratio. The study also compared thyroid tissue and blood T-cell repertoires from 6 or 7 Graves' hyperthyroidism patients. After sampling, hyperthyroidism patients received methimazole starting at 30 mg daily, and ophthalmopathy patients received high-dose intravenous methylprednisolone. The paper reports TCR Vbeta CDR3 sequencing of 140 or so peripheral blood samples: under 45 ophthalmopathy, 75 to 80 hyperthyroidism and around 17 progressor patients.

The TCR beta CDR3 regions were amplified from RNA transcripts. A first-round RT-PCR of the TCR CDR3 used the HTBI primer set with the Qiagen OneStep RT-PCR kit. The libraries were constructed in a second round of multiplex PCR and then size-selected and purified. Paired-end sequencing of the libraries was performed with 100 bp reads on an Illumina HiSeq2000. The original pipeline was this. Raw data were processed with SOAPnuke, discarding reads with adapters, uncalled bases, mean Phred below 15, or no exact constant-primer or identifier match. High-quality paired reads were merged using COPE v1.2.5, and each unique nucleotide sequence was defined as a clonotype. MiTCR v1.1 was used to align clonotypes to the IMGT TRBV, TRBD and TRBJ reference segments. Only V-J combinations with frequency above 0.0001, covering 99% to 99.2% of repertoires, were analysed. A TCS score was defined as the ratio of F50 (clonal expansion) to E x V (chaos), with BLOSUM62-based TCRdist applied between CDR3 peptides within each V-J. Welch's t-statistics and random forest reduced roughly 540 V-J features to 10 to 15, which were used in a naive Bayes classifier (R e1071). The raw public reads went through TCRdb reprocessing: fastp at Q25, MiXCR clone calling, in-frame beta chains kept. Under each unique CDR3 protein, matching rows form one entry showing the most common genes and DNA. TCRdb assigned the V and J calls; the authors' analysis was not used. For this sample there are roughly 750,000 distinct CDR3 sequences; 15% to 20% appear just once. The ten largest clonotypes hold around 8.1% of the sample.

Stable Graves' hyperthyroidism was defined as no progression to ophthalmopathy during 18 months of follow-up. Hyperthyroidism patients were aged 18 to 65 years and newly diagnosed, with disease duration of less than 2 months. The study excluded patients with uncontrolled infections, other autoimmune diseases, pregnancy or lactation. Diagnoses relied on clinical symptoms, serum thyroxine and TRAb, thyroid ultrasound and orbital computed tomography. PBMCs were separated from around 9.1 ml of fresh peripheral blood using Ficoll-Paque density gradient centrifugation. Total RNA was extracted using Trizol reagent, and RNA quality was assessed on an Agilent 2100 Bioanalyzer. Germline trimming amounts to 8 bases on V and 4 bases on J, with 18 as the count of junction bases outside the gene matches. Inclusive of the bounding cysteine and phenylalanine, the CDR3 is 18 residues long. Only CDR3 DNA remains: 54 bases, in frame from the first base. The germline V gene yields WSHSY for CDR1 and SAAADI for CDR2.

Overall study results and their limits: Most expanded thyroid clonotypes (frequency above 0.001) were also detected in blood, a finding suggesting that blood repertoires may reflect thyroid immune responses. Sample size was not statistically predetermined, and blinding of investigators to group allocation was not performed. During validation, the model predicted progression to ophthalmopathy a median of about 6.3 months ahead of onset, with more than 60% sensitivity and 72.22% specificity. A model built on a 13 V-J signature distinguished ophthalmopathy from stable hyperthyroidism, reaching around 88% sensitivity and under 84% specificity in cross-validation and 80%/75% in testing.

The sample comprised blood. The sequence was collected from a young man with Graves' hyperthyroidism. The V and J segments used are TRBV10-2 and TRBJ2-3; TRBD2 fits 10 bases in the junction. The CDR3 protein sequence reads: CASRSLRTSGNVADTQYF. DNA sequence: TGCGCCAGCCGATCCCTTCGGACTAGCGGAAATGTAGCAGATACGCAGTATTTT.